This T cell receptor (beta chain) was sequenced during a study of T cell changes during pregnancy in multiple sclerosis. The CDR3 is made up of 16 amino acids. The germline gives CDR1 SNHLY, CDR2 FYNNEI. Between the trimmed V and J ends, which lost 1 base and 4 bases, there was a span of 16 bases. TCRdb's copy holds only in-frame clones and misses some; the assay was immunoSEQ multiplex PCR. The table includes some 45,000 clones, nearly 90% detected once. Sequencing was performed on CD4+ T cells from peripheral blood mononuclear cells, taken after pregnancy. This rearrangement joins TRBV2 to TRBJ1-2; unclear D gene. The sequence came from a female donor with multiple sclerosis, enrolled in a pregnancy study. Here the CDR3 reads CASSEVDLSAPYGYTF. The CDR3 bases are TGTGCCAGCAGTGAAGTGGACCTTAGCGCTCCCTATGGCTACACCTTC.